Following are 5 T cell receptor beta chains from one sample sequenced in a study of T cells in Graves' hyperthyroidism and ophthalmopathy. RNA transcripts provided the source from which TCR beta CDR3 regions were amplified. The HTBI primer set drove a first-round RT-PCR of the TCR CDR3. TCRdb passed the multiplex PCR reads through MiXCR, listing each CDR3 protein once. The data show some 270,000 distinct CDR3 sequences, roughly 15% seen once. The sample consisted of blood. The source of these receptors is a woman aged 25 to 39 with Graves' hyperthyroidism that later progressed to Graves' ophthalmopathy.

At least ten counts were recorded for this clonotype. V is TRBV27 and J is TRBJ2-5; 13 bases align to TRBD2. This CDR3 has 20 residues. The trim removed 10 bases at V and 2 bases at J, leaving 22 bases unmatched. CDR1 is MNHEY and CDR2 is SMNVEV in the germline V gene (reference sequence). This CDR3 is CATSPEGFYGTSGTQETQYF. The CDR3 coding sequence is TGTGCCACCTCCCCTGAGGGTTTCTACGGGACTAGCGGGACACAAGAGACCCAGTACTTC.

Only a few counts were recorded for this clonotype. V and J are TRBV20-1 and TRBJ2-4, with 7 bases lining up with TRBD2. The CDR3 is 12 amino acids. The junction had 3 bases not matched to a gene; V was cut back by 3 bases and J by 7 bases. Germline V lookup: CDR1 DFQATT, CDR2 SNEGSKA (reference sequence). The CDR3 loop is CSARGGSNIQYF. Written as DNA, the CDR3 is TGCAGTGCTAGGGGCGGGAGCAACATTCAGTACTTC.

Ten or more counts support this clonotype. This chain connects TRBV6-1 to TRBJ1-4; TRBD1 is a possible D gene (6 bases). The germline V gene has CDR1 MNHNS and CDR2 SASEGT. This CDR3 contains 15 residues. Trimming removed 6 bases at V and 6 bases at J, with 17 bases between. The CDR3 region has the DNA TGTGCCAGCAGACCCGTCGCCACAGGGCATGAAAAACTGTTTTTT. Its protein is CASRPVATGHEKLFF.

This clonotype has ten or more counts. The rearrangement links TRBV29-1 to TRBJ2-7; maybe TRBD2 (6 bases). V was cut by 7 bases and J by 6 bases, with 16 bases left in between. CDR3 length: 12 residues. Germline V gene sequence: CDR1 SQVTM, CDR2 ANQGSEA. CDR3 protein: CSGGKEGREQYF. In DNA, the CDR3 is TGCAGCGGGGGAAAGGAGGGGCGCGAGCAGTACTTC.

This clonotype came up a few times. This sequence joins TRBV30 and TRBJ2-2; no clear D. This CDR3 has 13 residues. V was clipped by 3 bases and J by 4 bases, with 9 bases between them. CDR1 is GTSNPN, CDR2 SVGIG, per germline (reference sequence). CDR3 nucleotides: TGTGCCTGGAGGTTATATAGCACCGGGGAGCTGTTTTTT. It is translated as CAWRLYSTGELFF. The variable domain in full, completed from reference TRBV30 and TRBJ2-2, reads SQTIHQWPATLVQPVGSPLSLECTVEGTSNPNLYWYRQAAGRGLQLLFYSVGIGQISSEVPQNLSASRPQDRQFILSSKKLLLSDSGFYLCAWRLYSTGELFFGEGSRLTVL.